This T cell receptor (beta chain) was observed in a study of shared clonotypes between healthy human individuals. Across the study: A couple of female and three male donors aged 18 to 49 were enrolled.

Findings of the study overall: It was only blood that was sampled, and tissue repertoires likely differ.

CDR3 length: 14 residues. The junction had 5 bases not matched to a gene; V was cut back by 7 bases and J by 4 bases. Germline values: CDR1 ENHRY, CDR2 SYGVKD. Every subset's genomic DNA went evenly onto several immunoSEQ plates. How the authors handled the data: Filtering of immunoSEQ junctional sequences could not match full-length read filtering. Assay used: immunoSEQ multiplex PCR; TCRdb lists only in-frame clones, some missing. Clonal size and the V and J genes are those of that table, whereas D and trimming came from the DNA. The data show approximately 510,000 clones, 79% seen once. This clone was seen more than once but under ten times. The antigen is undetermined.

The sequencing sample was made of PBMCs. The rearrangement uses TRBV10-3 and TRBJ2-7; the match to TRBD2 covers 12 bases. The clonotype was recovered from a woman between 35 and 50 years old in good health. Some clones in this sample may be carry-over from other donors' samples. The CDR3 DNA reads as TGTGCCATCACCCCGACTAGCGGGAGTTACGAGCAGTACTTC. This codes for CAITPTSGSYEQYF.